The entry below gives a single TCR beta chain sequence along with its context. Its target is not known. These data are taken from a study of a mutant IDH1 vaccine in newly diagnosed glioma. V shed 5 bases and J shed 7 bases, with 10 bases lying between them. The CDR3 loop spans 12 amino acids. Germline assignment: CDR1 WSHSY and CDR2 SAAADI. Sequenced by immunoSEQ multiplex PCR; TCRdb stores in-frame clones only, minus some. The table shows approximately 52,000 clones, with approximately 76% occurring only once. Sample time point: week 47, end of study. In the vaccine, a single dose held 300 ug of the mutant IDH1 20-mer peptide, along with topical imiquimod.

The chain combines TRBV10-2 with TRBJ2-3; no firm D call. The sequences come from PBMCs, collected from a glioma patient whose treatment included an IDH1 peptide vaccine. The sequence derives from a woman in her thirties or forties with glioma. Some clones in this sample may be carry-over from other donors' samples. The CDR3 loop reads CASSWAEHTQYF. CDR3 bases: TGCGCCAGCAGTTGGGCGGAGCATACGCAGTATTTT.